This paragraph reports one T cell receptor (beta chain). Its antigen is not identified. In chemo-refractory metastatic non-small-cell lung cancer, patients got ipilimumab CTLA-4 blockade together with focal radiation. Only in-frame clones appear in the TCRdb table, and some are missing; sequencing was by immunoSEQ multiplex PCR. Among about 95,000 clones listed, approximately 83% were seen once. This specimen belongs to a study of radiotherapy plus CTLA-4 blockade in lung cancer. General study results and limits: Clones derived from tumor TCRs expanded in blood after radiotherapy plus ipilimumab. In blood, early T cell clone dynamics reportedly predicted response best, together with interferon-beta.

CDR3 length: 14 amino acids. CDR1 and CDR2 (germline): KGHSY, FQNENV. With 2 bases removed from V and 6 bases from J, the gap between germline ends came to 10 bases. The source material was peripheral blood, sampled from a patient treated with radiotherapy plus ipilimumab. V gene TRBV16 combines with J gene TRBJ2-2, with D unclear. This receptor was taken from a human donor with non-small cell lung cancer who had stable disease on radiotherapy plus ipilimumab. The CDR3 loop reads CASSQLVVSGELFF. CDR3 sequence (DNA): TGTGCCAGCAGCCAACTCGTCGTCTCCGGGGAGCTGTTTTTT. The whole variable domain, filled in from reference TRBV16 and TRBJ2-2, reads GEEVAQTPKHLVRGEGQKAKLYCAPIKGHSYVFWYQQVLKNEFKFLISFQNENVFDETGMPKERFSAKCLPNSPCSLEIQATKLEDSAVYFCASSQLVVSGELFFGEGSRLTVL.